The next 26 T cell receptor beta chains were all read from a single sample in a study of blood T cell repertoires in COVID-19. Using immunoSEQ multiplex PCR, the repertoire was profiled, and TCRdb retains in-frame clones only, with some absent. The table includes 410,000 or so clones, about 91% detected once. Sequencing was performed on peripheral blood. These TCRs come from a woman between 40 and 50 years old with COVID-19, enrolled during active disease.

V is TRBV4-3 and J is TRBJ2-3; TRBD2 agrees at 9 bases. CDR1 and CDR2 (germline): LGHNA, YSLEER. This CDR3 contains 15 residues. J lost 4 bases, V lost 1 base, and 3 bases had no gene match. DNA for the CDR3: TGCGCCAGCAGCCAAGCGCGGGGGGGCGCAGATACGCAGTATTTT. Translated, it gives CASSQARGGADTQYF.

The chain joins TRBV5-1 to TRBJ2-3; 7 positions agree with TRBD2. V lost 2 bases and J lost 2; bases outside the gene matches: 5. The germline V gene encodes CDR1 SGHRS and CDR2 YFSETQ. The CDR3 has 15 amino acids. The CDR3 here is CASSFPSGTTDTQYF. Here the CDR3 DNA reads TGCGCCAGCAGCTTCCCTAGCGGAACCACAGATACGCAGTATTTT.

The rearrangement uses TRBV29-1 and TRBJ2-7; a possible D gene is TRBD2 (7 bases). In germline, CDR1 is SQVTM, CDR2 ANQGSEA. The CDR3 has 15 amino acids. V was trimmed by 4 bases and J by 8 bases, leaving 24 bases between them. The CDR3, as DNA: TGCAGCGTTGCCTCCCACCTCGAGGGGGGGTCGAAGCAGTACTTC. It translates to CSVASHLEGGSKQYF.

The CDR3: CASRKTGRMIDNSPLHF. The CDR3 DNA reads TGTGCCAGCAGAAAGACAGGGAGAATGATCGATAATTCACCCCTCCACTTT. This rearrangement joins TRBV27 to TRBJ1-6, with 7 bases matching TRBD1. The germline CDR1 and CDR2 sequences are MNHEY and SMNVEV (reference sequence). The CDR3 contains 17 residues. Germline trimming cut 6 bases from V and 5 bases from J; bases unmatched to any gene: 13.

This clone came up a few times. This chain links TRBV7-8 with TRBJ2-7; 7 bases map to TRBD2. The CDR3 extends over 14 amino acids. Germline trimming cut 5 bases from V and 5 bases from J; bases unmatched to any gene: 9. Germline V lookup: CDR1 SGHVS, CDR2 FQNEAQ. CDR3 sequence: CASSPTSFRDEQYF. CDR3 DNA sequence: TGTGCCAGCAGCCCGACTAGCTTCCGCGACGAGCAGTACTTC.

This sequence joins TRBV7-8 and TRBJ2-1, with 7 nucleotides matching TRBD1. Germline CDR1 reads SGHVS; CDR2 reads FQNEAQ. The CDR3 extends over 13 amino acids. V lost 2 bases and J lost 6; bases outside the gene matches: 1. The CDR3 is CASSLTGANEQFF. The CDR3 region has the DNA TGTGCCAGCAGCTTAACAGGGGCCAATGAGCAGTTCTTC.

The rearrangement joins TRBV9 to TRBJ2-3; possibly TRBD2 for D (5 bases). Looked up from germline, CDR1 is SGDLS and CDR2 is YYNGEE. This CDR3 is 14 amino acids long. Trimming took 1 base from V and 3 from J, leaving 9 bases between them. The CDR3 sequence is CASSVRPGTDTQYF. In nucleotides, the CDR3 is TGTGCCAGCAGCGTACGACCGGGGACAGATACGCAGTATTTT.

The chain carries TRBV28 and TRBJ2-7, with D perhaps TRBD1 (5 bases). The CDR3 is 12 amino acids. V was cut by 5 bases and J by 1 base, with 6 bases left in between. The germline gives CDR1 MDHEN, CDR2 SYDVKM. CDR3 sequence (DNA): TGTGCCAGCAGTCAGGGTTCCTACGAGCAGTACTTC. The encoded protein is CASSQGSYEQYF.

This clone appeared a single time. Mismatch with germline at one junction end may stem from a read error. The genes are TRBV29-1 and TRBJ1-3; 7 bases line up with TRBD1. CDR1 and CDR2 from the germline V gene are SQVTM and ANQGSEA. This CDR3 has 12 residues. CDR3 protein: CSAEQGIDTIYF. The DNA for the CDR3 is TGCAGCGCTGAACAGGGGATCGACACCATATATTTT.

The chain combines TRBV7-2 with TRBJ2-5; 10 nucleotides align to TRBD2. After removal of 5 bases from V and 7 bases from J, the junction contained 16 bases not matched to a gene. The germline CDR1 and CDR2 sequences are SGHTA and FQGNSA. The CDR3 extends over 17 amino acids. The CDR3: CASSPRTSGGLKGTQYF. CDR3 nucleotide sequence: TGTGCCAGCAGCCCTCGGACTAGCGGAGGCCTGAAGGGGACCCAGTACTTC.

The chain employs TRBV9 and TRBJ1-2; 7 bases are shared with TRBD1. The junction had 16 bases not matched to a gene; V was cut back by 4 bases and J by 1 base. CDR1 and CDR2 from the germline V gene are SGDLS and YYNGEE. There are 18 residues in the CDR3. The CDR3 loop reads CASSQTGTAYFFNYGYTF. For the CDR3, the DNA is TGTGCCAGCAGCCAGACGGGGACAGCGTACTTTTTTAACTATGGCTACACCTTC.

The chain is built from TRBV5-1 and TRBJ1-4, with 7 bases lining up with TRBD1. The germline V gene encodes CDR1 SGHRS and CDR2 YFSETQ. Germline trimming cut 4 bases from V and 6 bases from J; bases unmatched to any gene: 12. The CDR3 spans 16 residues. The CDR3 reads CASSMQTGQTYEKLFF. DNA for the CDR3: TGCGCCAGCAGCATGCAGACGGGACAGACCTATGAAAAACTGTTTTTT.

The chain combines TRBV27 with TRBJ1-5, with 9 bases identical to TRBD1. CDR1 and CDR2 (germline): MNHEY, SMNVEV (reference sequence). Germline trimming cut 8 bases from V and 2 bases from J; bases unmatched to any gene: 13. The CDR3 covers 17 residues. This CDR3 reads CASAAWGQGLGNQPQHF. For the CDR3, the DNA is TGTGCCAGCGCGGCATGGGGACAGGGTTTGGGCAATCAGCCCCAGCATTTT.

V is TRBV5-1 and J is TRBJ2-2; TRBD1 aligns across 10 bases. This CDR3 comprises 16 residues. The V and J ends lost 4 bases and 2 bases, in that order; junction bases with no gene match: 5. The germline gives CDR1 SGHRS, CDR2 YFSETQ. The CDR3 coding sequence is TGCGCCAGCAGCCCCGGGACAGGGGCTAACACCGGGGAGCTGTTTTTT. It is translated as CASSPGTGANTGELFF.

V is TRBV7-2 and J is TRBJ1-6; the match to TRBD1 covers 10 bases. V lost 2 bases and J lost 7; bases outside the gene matches: 2. The CDR3 consists of 15 residues. CDR1 SGHTA and CDR2 FQGNSA come from the germline V gene. In DNA, the CDR3 is TGTGCCAGCAGCTTATGGGGACAGGGGAATTCACCCCTCCACTTT. Translated: CASSLWGQGNSPLHF.

The chain joins TRBV29-1 to TRBJ2-3; D may be TRBD1 (6 bases). Trimming cost V 4 bases and J 4 bases, with 9 bases left between them. Germline values: CDR1 SQVTM, CDR2 ANQGSEA. This CDR3 spans 12 amino acids. The CDR3 DNA is TGCAGCGTTGCACAGGGCGCAGATACGCAGTATTTT. Protein: CSVAQGADTQYF.

The J gene is TRBJ1-1, the V gene TRBV12-3 or TRBV12-4, with D maybe TRBD1 (5 bases). CDR3 size: 12 residues. V lost 3 bases and J lost 8, with 10 bases in between. The CDR3 DNA reads TGTGCCAGCAGTTTTATTACAGGAGAAGCTTTCTTT. Protein: CASSFITGEAFF.

The gene calls are TRBV5-1 and TRBJ1-1, with D maybe TRBD1 (6 bases). Deletions cut 4 bases from V and 1 base from J, with 11 bases between. CDR1 and CDR2 (germline): SGHRS, YFSETQ. This CDR3 spans 14 amino acids. The DNA of the CDR3 is TGCGCCAGCAGCCTGGGGACAAGGAACACTGAAGCTTTCTTT. It yields the protein CASSLGTRNTEAFF.

The chain is built from TRBV10-3 and TRBJ2-7; 7 bases map to TRBD2. The CDR3 runs to 15 residues. With V trimmed by 4 bases and J by 0 bases, 6 bases remained unmatched. Germline CDR1 reads ENHRY; CDR2 reads SYGVKD. Here the CDR3 DNA reads TGTGCCATCAGTGGGGGAGCGGGGAGCTCCTACGAGCAGTACTTC. Translated, it gives CAISGGAGSSYEQYF.

The CDR3 nucleotides read TGTGCCAGCAGTTTATTTCGCAGGGGAGACACTGAAGCTTTCTTT. It specifies CASSLFRRGDTEAFF. The chain employs TRBV28 and TRBJ1-1, with D possibly matching TRBD1 (6 bases). Germline assignment: CDR1 MDHEN and CDR2 SYDVKM. This CDR3 region has 15 residues. V lost 1 base and J lost 3, with 12 bases in between.

V and J are TRBV4-3 and TRBJ1-2; D is possibly TRBD1 (5 bases). This CDR3 region has 15 residues. From germline, CDR1 is LGHNA and CDR2 YSLEER. V gave up 1 base and J gave up 4 bases, with 13 bases separating them. DNA for the CDR3: TGCGCCAGCAGCCAAGCCCAGGGCGGAATCTATGGCTACACCTTC. Translating gives CASSQAQGGIYGYTF.

The V gene is TRBV28, the J gene TRBJ1-2; 7 positions agree with TRBD1. Germline V gene lookup returns CDR1 MDHEN and CDR2 SYDVKM. The length of the CDR3 is 14 residues. The J segment lost 5 bases and the V segment lost 2 bases, leaving 5 bases of the junction unmatched. This chain's CDR3 is CASSLTGTAYGYTF. CDR3 DNA sequence: TGTGCCAGCAGTTTAACCGGGACAGCATATGGCTACACCTTC.

The V call is TRBV9, the J call TRBJ2-2; 7 bases are a match to TRBD1. V dropped 0 bases and J dropped 6; count of bases not matched to a gene: 5. CDR1 and CDR2 from the germline V gene are SGDLS and YYNGEE. The CDR3 length is 15 residues. CDR3 region: CASSVAGQGAGELFF. The CDR3 DNA is TGTGCCAGCAGCGTAGCTGGCCAGGGGGCCGGGGAGCTGTTTTTT.

J is TRBJ2-5 and V is TRBV4-3, with D possibly being TRBD2 (6 bases). Trimming removed 3 bases at V and 2 bases at J, with 16 bases between. The CDR3 extends over 16 amino acids. Germline V gene data show CDR1 as LGHNA and CDR2 as YSLEER. The CDR3 DNA reads TGCGCCAGCAGCCATAACTGGGGGGAAGTTCAAGAGACCCAGTACTTC. This gives the protein CASSHNWGEVQETQYF.

This clone was detected only a few times. J is TRBJ1-5 and V is TRBV7-9; the D is unclear. Looked up from germline, CDR1 is SEHNR and CDR2 is FQNEAQ (reference sequence). Between the trimmed V and J ends, which lost 3 bases and 3 bases, there was a span of 12 bases. The CDR3 is 15 amino acids. CDR3 coding DNA: TGTGCCAGCAGCTTGGGTAGAGGGCCCAATCAGCCCCAGCATTTT. Translating gives CASSLGRGPNQPQHF.

J is TRBJ2-7 and V is TRBV21-1; the D call of TRBD1 is as the table states it, not checked on the DNA. TRBV21-1 has pseudogene status. The CDR3 runs 18 residues. The CDR3 sequence is CASSPDLDRTASPYEQYF. CDR3 sequence (DNA): TGTGCCAGCAGCCCCGACCTCGACCGGACAGCCAGCCCCTACGAGCAGTACTTC.